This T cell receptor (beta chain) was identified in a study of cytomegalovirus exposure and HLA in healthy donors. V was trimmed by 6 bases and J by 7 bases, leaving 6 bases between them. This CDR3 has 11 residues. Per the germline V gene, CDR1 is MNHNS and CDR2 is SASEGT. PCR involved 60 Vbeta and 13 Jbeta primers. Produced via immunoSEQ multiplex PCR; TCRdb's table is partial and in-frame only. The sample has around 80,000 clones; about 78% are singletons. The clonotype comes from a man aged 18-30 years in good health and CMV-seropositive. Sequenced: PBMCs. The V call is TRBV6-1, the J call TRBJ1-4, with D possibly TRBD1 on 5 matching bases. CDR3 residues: CASRTGEKLFF. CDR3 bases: TGTGCCAGCAGAACAGGTGAAAAACTGTTTTTT.